This T cell receptor beta chain came from a study of blood T cell repertoires in COVID-19. The CDR3 extends over 16 amino acids. Germline V gene sequence: CDR1 MDHEN, CDR2 SYDVKM. Between the trimmed V and J ends, which lost 1 base and 3 bases, there was a span of 16 bases. Repertoires were generated with immunoSEQ multiplex PCR, while TCRdb's copy carries only in-frame clones and drops some. Among 250,000 to 300,000 clones, 80% to 90% were seen once, and the ten largest hold 1.9%. This chain links TRBV28 with TRBJ2-7; D possibly corresponds to TRBD2 (5 bases). This sequence was found in a woman in her fifties or sixties who had recovered from COVID-19. The specimen sequenced was PBMCs or T cells enriched from blood (not recorded which). CDR3 loop: CASSLSPSYIYYEQYF. In nucleotides, the CDR3 is TGTGCCAGCAGTTTATCCCCTAGCTATATCTACTACGAGCAGTACTTC.